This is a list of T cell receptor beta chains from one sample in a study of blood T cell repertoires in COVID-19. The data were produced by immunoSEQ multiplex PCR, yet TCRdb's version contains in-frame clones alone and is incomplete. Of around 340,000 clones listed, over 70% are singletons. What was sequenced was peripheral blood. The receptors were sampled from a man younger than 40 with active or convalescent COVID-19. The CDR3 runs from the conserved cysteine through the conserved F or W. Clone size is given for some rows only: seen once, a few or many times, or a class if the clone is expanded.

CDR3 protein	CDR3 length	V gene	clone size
CASSLDGTSYGYTF	14	TRBV5-1	.
CASSLLSGTDTQYF	14	TRBV7-2	.
CAISASGTGGGGYTF	15	TRBV10-3	.
CATSDFGQAQDPQHF	15	TRBV24-1	.
CASSRTSGGPSEQYF	15	TRBV7-9	.
CASTSGLGNEQFF	13	TRBV2	.
CASSLYSGETNTGELFF	17	TRBV5-1	.
CASSPGFSKHYEQYF	15	TRBV2	.
CAWLTGNEQFF	11	TRBV30	.
CASSLVAEQFF	11	TRBV7-2	.
CASNLGQLAYGYTF	14	TRBV28	.
CASSQRPGLVTGELFF	16	TRBV3-1/TRBV3-2	.
CASSSGTGAGQPQHF	15	TRBV7-2	.
CASSPRSAGELFF	13	TRBV7-3	.
CASSSGTGVNYGYTF	15	TRBV6-5	few
CASSSNRVSGNTIYF	15	TRBV7-8	.
CASNPWGGTSYEQYF	15	TRBV28	.
CASSDRRPGPQHF	13	TRBV6-2/TRBV6-3	.
CASSQGQGREQYF	13	TRBV4-2	.
CASHLAGGLNEQFF	14	TRBV19	.
CASSQTLAISETQYF	15	TRBV3-1/TRBV3-2	.
CASSWGQGTGNTIYF	15	TRBV5-1	.
CASSDSRSVGELFF	14	TRBV6-4	.
CSSPLGQDEETQYF	14	TRBV29-1	.
CASSFSSGTDQETQYF	16	TRBV19	.
CASSYSQGSTDTQYF	15	TRBV6-5	.
CASSLGRAHEQYF	13	TRBV5-6	.
CASSYVRRGEQYF	13	TRBV6-2/TRBV6-3	.
CASSLSGIAKNIQYF	15	TRBV27	few
CASSFPGGVAQPQHF	15	TRBV5-8	.
CASSRIDREKLFF	13	TRBV7-9	.
CASSYVGSEQYF	12	TRBV6-5	.
CASSALRDRAIYGYTF	16	TRBV7-9	.